Shown below are 19 T cell receptor beta chains from a single sample sequenced in a study of blood T cells in healthy people across ages (dated by TCRdb to the mid-2010s). The library came from 5' RACE. Sequenced using an Illumina HiSeq 2500. A second about 7 to 12 cycle PCR used a sample-barcoded 5' primer and a J-beta primer mix. Using fastp at Q25 and MiXCR, TCRdb reprocessed the public reads and kept productive beta chains. Rows with a matching CDR3 protein are joined into one entry that keeps the most common DNA and genes. This sample has about 1.5 million distinct CDR3 sequences in its table, and around 40% of those were observed once. The top ten constitute about 3.8% of the sample. Sequencing input: blood. The receptors derive from a woman under 30 in good health.

At least ten counts were recorded for this clonotype. This sequence joins TRBV20-1 and TRBJ1-4, with 9 bases fitting TRBD1. The CDR3 is 13 residues long. V gave up 4 bases and J gave up 6 bases; unmatched junction bases: 3. Germline loops: CDR1 DFQATT, CDR2 SNEGSKA (reference sequence). The CDR3 here is CSATRQGDEKLFF. The CDR3 DNA sequence: TGCAGTGCTACGCGACAGGGGGATGAAAAACTGTTTTTT.

This chain joins TRBV7-2 and TRBJ2-1; tentatively, D is TRBD2 (7 bases). The CDR3 is made up of 14 amino acids. The germline V and J ends were trimmed by 6 bases and 7 bases, with 16 bases remaining between them. The germline CDR1 and CDR2 sequences are SGHTA and FQGNSA. This chain's CDR3 is CASSMGGAKNEQFF. CDR3 sequence (DNA): TGTGCCAGCAGTATGGGGGGGGCCAAAAATGAGCAGTTCTTC.

The gene calls are TRBV6-6 and TRBJ1-3; maybe TRBD1 (5 bases). The length of the CDR3 is 16 residues. The V end was cut by 0 bases, the J end by 0 bases, with 9 bases between. Germline CDR1 is MNHNY and CDR2 is SVGAGI (reference sequence). In nucleotides, the CDR3 is TGTGCCAGCAGTTACTCCTCACAGGTCTCTGGAAACACCATATATTTT. Its protein is CASSYSSQVSGNTIYF.

This clonotype showed up just a few times. V is TRBV4-3 and J is TRBJ1-6; D is unresolved. This CDR3 is built from 13 residues. V shed 3 bases and J shed 6 bases, with 6 bases lying between them. CDR1 is LGHNA, CDR2 YSLEER, per germline. The DNA of the CDR3 is TGCGCCAGCAGCCATGGTGGTAATTCACCCCTCCACTTT. Its translation: CASSHGGNSPLHF.

The V and J genes are TRBV20-1 and TRBJ2-5, with unresolved D. Germline loops: CDR1 DFQATT, CDR2 SNEGSKA (reference sequence). V was pared by 6 bases and J by 2 bases, with 19 bases between. The CDR3 runs to 15 residues. The CDR3 DNA follows: TGCAGTGCGACTGGTGGACGTGGAACTCAAGAGACCCAGTACTTC. Residues: CSATGGRGTQETQYF.

Here the CDR3 DNA reads TGTGCCAGCAGCTTGACGGCCTCGAGGGGCATTCAGTACTTC. It encodes CASSLTASRGIQYF. The chain recombines TRBV7-2 with TRBJ2-4; the D call may be TRBD1 or TRBD2 (5 bases each). The CDR3 extends over 14 amino acids. The germline gives CDR1 SGHTA, CDR2 FQGNSA. V lost 3 bases to trimming and J lost 9 bases, with 15 bases between them.

The chain uses TRBV29-1 and TRBJ1-5; no reliable D call. Trimming stripped 6 bases from V and 2 bases from J, with 8 bases between. CDR1 SQVTM and CDR2 ANQGSEA come from the germline V gene. This CDR3 spans 12 amino acids. CDR3 residues: CSVMDGNQPQHF. The CDR3 nucleotides read TGCAGCGTGATGGACGGCAATCAGCCCCAGCATTTT.

CDR3 sequence reads: CASSQGAGDRGCQPQHF. The CDR3 DNA follows: TGCGCCAGCAGCCAAGGAGCCGGGGACAGGGGGTGTCAGCCCCAGCATTTT. The chain employs TRBV4-1 and TRBJ1-5; 11 bases are shared with TRBD1. Unmatched junction bases numbered 8, after V lost 1 base and J lost 6 bases. In germline, CDR1 is MGHRA, CDR2 YSYEKL. CDR3 length equals 17 residues.

The chain uses TRBV7-2 and TRBJ2-1, with D possibly matching TRBD2 (6 bases). The J call may be wrong; the DNA end is better matched by TRBJ2-7. This CDR3 comprises 15 residues. In germline, CDR1 is SGHTA, CDR2 FQGNSA. Written as DNA, the CDR3 is TGTGCCAGCAGCTTAGCGGGGGACTCCTACAATGAGCAGTACTTC. Amino acids: CASSLAGDSYNEQYF.

This clonotype is a singleton in its sample. The rearrangement joins TRBV7-9 to TRBJ2-7, with 8 nucleotides matching TRBD1. V dropped 6 bases and J dropped 4; count of bases not matched to a gene: 17. The CDR3 covers 17 residues. Germline CDR1 SEHNR, CDR2 FQNEAQ (reference sequence). The CDR3 DNA reads as TGTGCCAGCAGACCCATTATTCGCACAGGGGGAAAATACGAGCAGTACTTC. Residues: CASRPIIRTGGKYEQYF.

This clonotype was seen only a few times. This chain connects TRBV7-8 to TRBJ2-3; D gene unclear. Trimming left V 1 base short and J 5 bases short, with 10 bases between. Germline V lookup: CDR1 SGHVS, CDR2 FQNEAQ. CDR3 size: 14 residues. CDR3 DNA: TGTGCCAGCAGCTTAGGGGTCCCTCTAGATACGCAGTATTTT. Protein product: CASSLGVPLDTQYF.

The sample holds a few counts of this clonotype. This chain connects TRBV4-3 to TRBJ1-4; D is unclear. The length of the CDR3 is 15 residues. The ends were cut back, 1 base at V and 8 bases at J, with 14 bases in the middle. Germline lookup yields CDR1 LGHNA and CDR2 YSLEER. The CDR3 here is CASSQGGRLYEKLFF. The CDR3 DNA sequence: TGCGCCAGCAGCCAAGGAGGACGGCTTTACGAAAAACTGTTTTTT.

V usage is TRBV7-9 and J usage is TRBJ1-1; 8 nucleotides line up with TRBD1. The CDR3 has 14 residues. Germline CDR1 and CDR2: SEHNR and FQNEAQ (reference sequence). V was clipped by 6 bases and J by 5 bases; unmatched bases: 8. The CDR3 spells CASRPGGAGTEAFF. CDR3 sequence (DNA): TGTGCCAGCAGGCCAGGGGGCGCAGGTACTGAAGCTTTCTTT.

The genes are TRBV20-1 and TRBJ2-1; D unresolved. This CDR3 contains 13 residues. Per germline, CDR1 DFQATT and CDR2 SNEGSKA (reference sequence). The germline V and J ends were trimmed by 0 bases and 4 bases, with 7 bases remaining between them. The CDR3 DNA reads as TGCAGTGCTAGAGATCATAGGTACAATGAGCAGTTCTTC. The encoded protein is CSARDHRYNEQFF.

The genes are TRBV7-9 and TRBJ2-7, with TRBD2 matching over 7 bases. In germline, CDR1 is SEHNR, CDR2 FQNEAQ (reference sequence). The CDR3 is made up of 17 amino acids. The V gene end was trimmed by 1 base and the J gene end by 3 bases; junction bases not matched to a gene: 12. CDR3 DNA sequence: TGTGCCAGCAGCTTAGTCCGCCTCGGCGGGGGAAACTACGAGCAGTACTTC. Amino acid sequence: CASSLVRLGGGNYEQYF.

This clonotype was seen more than once but under ten times. The rearrangement uses TRBV28 and TRBJ2-1; 12 bases line up with TRBD2. CDR3 size: 14 residues. V lost 6 bases and J lost 9; bases outside the gene matches: 6. Per the germline V gene, CDR1 is MDHEN and CDR2 is SYDVKM. This chain's CDR3 is CASRFGLAGTEQFF. CDR3 coding DNA: TGTGCCAGCAGATTCGGACTAGCGGGAACTGAGCAGTTCTTC.

This clonotype was observed a handful of times. This sequence joins TRBV27 and TRBJ2-7; 7 positions match TRBD2. CDR1 and CDR2 from the germline V gene are MNHEY and SMNVEV (reference sequence). The ends lost 6 bases at V and 4 bases at J; junction bases unmatched: 9. The CDR3 has 14 residues. The CDR3 coding sequence is TGTGCCAGCAGCGGGGGACTAACTTATTACGAGCAGTACTTC. Its protein product is CASSGGLTYYEQYF.

The chain is built from TRBV20-1 and TRBJ2-3; tentatively, D is TRBD2 (7 bases). This CDR3 has 15 residues. V shed 8 bases and J shed 3 bases, with 21 bases lying between them. Germline loops: CDR1 DFQATT, CDR2 SNEGSKA (reference sequence). CDR3 loop: CSLVSGGILTDTQYF. The CDR3 DNA is TGCAGTCTAGTATCGGGGGGCATTTTGACAGATACGCAGTATTTT.

CDR3 protein: CASSLTGISGNEQFF. The CDR3 region has the DNA TGTGCCAGCAGCTTAACGGGGATCAGCGGTAATGAGCAGTTCTTC. The rearrangement joins TRBV7-3 to TRBJ2-1; a weak D match, TRBD2 (5 bases). In germline, CDR1 is SGHTA, CDR2 FQGTGA. V dropped 0 bases and J dropped 7 bases, with 13 bases sitting between them. This CDR3 is built from 15 residues.